These T cell receptor beta chains were read from a single sample in a study of cytomegalovirus exposure and HLA in healthy donors. Here immunoSEQ multiplex PCR was the method, and the copy in TCRdb shows in-frame clones only, minus some. The table has more than 95,000 clones, 74% seen once. The sequencing sample was made of PBMCs. The source of these receptors is a woman between 45 and 65 years old in good health and CMV-seropositive. Each CDR3 is given with its conserved first and last residue. Each record gives: J gene, V gene, clone size, D gene, CDR3 protein, CDR3 DNA. A D gene is named only where the DNA matches it firmly. Part of the rows lack a size; the others show once, few, many or a class for expanded clones.

>TRBJ1-5|TRBV30|-|TRBD1
CASTAGQGGQPQHF
TGTGCCTCTACGGCCGGACAGGGGGGTCAGCCCCAGCATTTT
>TRBJ2-1|TRBV5-1|-|-
CASSLEGGQGRGEQFF
TGCGCCAGCAGCCTGGAGGGGGGGCAGGGCAGAGGTGAGCAGTTCTTC
>TRBJ2-1|TRBV11-3|-|TRBD1
CASSLAGGDEQFF
TGTGCCAGCAGCTTAGCAGGGGGCGATGAGCAGTTCTTC
>TRBJ1-1|TRBV30|few|-
CAWSVTDNTEAFF
TGTGCCTGGAGTGTCACAGATAACACTGAAGCTTTCTTT
>TRBJ1-1|TRBV6-5|-|-
CASREGNTEAFF
TGTGCCAGCAGGGAGGGGAACACTGAAGCTTTCTTT
>TRBJ2-1|TRBV7-8|-|TRBD2
CASSSGTSGHNEQFF
TGTGCCAGCAGCTCAGGGACTAGCGGACACAATGAGCAGTTCTTC
>TRBJ2-3|TRBV5-8|-|-
CASSLEGFGRTDTQYF
TGTGCCAGCAGCTTGGAGGGGTTTGGGCGCACAGATACGCAGTATTTT
>TRBJ2-1|TRBV9|-|TRBD1
CASSTHFGQGVNNEQFF
TGTGCCAGCAGCACTCACTTTGGGCAGGGGGTCAACAATGAGCAGTTCTTC
>TRBJ2-5|TRBV10-1|-|-
CASSVSGQETQYF
TGCGCCAGCAGTGTTAGTGGTCAAGAGACCCAGTACTTC
>TRBJ1-2|TRBV5-5|-|-
CASSLGGGYTF
TGTGCCAGCAGCTTAGGGGGAGGCTACACCTTC
>TRBJ1-5|TRBV27|-|-
CASSDRRGNQPQHF
TGTGCCAGCAGTGATCGTCGGGGCAATCAGCCCCAGCATTTT
>TRBJ1-1|TRBV5-4|-|-
CASSLGLAQKLNTEAFF
TGTGCCAGCAGCTTGGGTCTCGCACAGAAGCTAAACACTGAAGCTTTCTTT
>TRBJ2-5|TRBV28|once|-
CASSEAAGAGIMLTQYF
TGTGCCAGCAGTGAGGCGGCTGGCGCGGGGATTATGTTGACCCAGTACTTC
>TRBJ2-2|TRBV19|-|TRBD2
CASSISAGGPNTGELFF
TGTGCCAGTAGTATAAGTGCGGGGGGGCCGAACACCGGGGAGCTGTTTTTT
>TRBJ1-6|TRBV15|once|TRBD1
CATSRDRVSYNSPLHF
TGTGCCACCAGCCGGGACAGGGTATCCTATAATTCACCCCTCCACTTT
>TRBJ1-1|TRBV21-1|-|-
CASSKRRRRCTEAFF
TGTGCCAGCAGCAAGCGACGTAGGAGATGCACTGAAGCTTTCTTT
>TRBJ2-6|TRBV28|-|TRBD1
CASSLTGQGLPGANVLTF
TGTGCCAGCAGTTTAACGGGACAGGGTCTCCCTGGGGCCAACGTCCTGACTTTC
>TRBJ1-5|TRBV30|-|TRBD1
CAWSVPGGQGHF
TGTGCCTGGAGTGTCCCTGGGGGACAGGGGCATTTT
>TRBJ2-1|TRBV7-2|-|TRBD2
CASSPAGLATGEQFF
TGTGCCAGCAGCCCGGCGGGACTAGCGACTGGTGAGCAGTTCTTC
>TRBJ1-2|TRBV7-2|-|-
CASSSPAGSGYTF
TGTGCCAGCAGCTCCCCTGCGGGTAGTGGCTACACCTTC
>TRBJ1-2|TRBV30|-|TRBD1
CAWSAAGGLNYGYTF
TGTGCCTGGAGTGCAGCAGGGGGCTTAAACTATGGCTACACCTTC
>TRBJ2-5|TRBV5-1|-|-
CASSLAAGGPETQYF
TGCGCCAGCAGCTTGGCCGCAGGGGGGCCAGAGACCCAGTACTTC
>TRBJ2-5|TRBV7-9|-|-
CASSWQALAETQYF
TGTGCCAGCAGTTGGCAGGCCCTCGCGGAGACCCAGTACTTC
>TRBJ2-3|TRBV7-2|-|-
CASSRITDTQYF
TGTGCCAGCAGCCGTATTACAGATACGCAGTATTTT
>TRBJ2-1|TRBV5-1|-|-
CASSSGQPATYNEQFF
TGCGCCAGCAGTTCGGGACAACCAGCTACTTACAATGAGCAGTTCTTC
>TRBJ2-7|TRBV4-2|few|TRBD2
CASSPLIAGGVSEQYF
TGTGCCAGCAGCCCCCTAATAGCGGGAGGCGTGAGCGAGCAGTACTTC
>TRBJ2-5|TRBV7-8|few|TRBD2
CASSSSGGLMLETQYF
TGTGCCAGCAGCTCCTCGGGGGGACTTATGCTGGAGACCCAGTACTTC
>TRBJ2-1|TRBV7-2|-|-
CASSLAEAGVENEQFF
TGTGCCAGCAGCTTAGCGGAGGCAGGGGTAGAAAATGAGCAGTTCTTC
>TRBJ1-1|TRBV19|-|-
CASRSSPGGEAFF
TGTGCCAGTAGGTCGTCTCCGGGCGGGGAAGCTTTCTTT
>TRBJ2-7|TRBV25-1|few|-
CASSEYPGSYEQYF
TGTGCCAGCAGTGAATATCCAGGGTCCTACGAGCAGTACTTC
>TRBJ1-3|TRBV5-1|-|-
CASSLEGVSGNTIYF
TGCGCCAGCAGCTTGGAGGGAGTCTCTGGAAACACCATATATTTT
>TRBJ1-4|TRBV4-1|-|-
CASSQDRTGEKLFF
TGCGCCAGCAGCCAAGATCGGACGGGAGAAAAACTGTTTTTT
>TRBJ2-3|TRBV28|-|-
CASRSARDTQYF
TGTGCCAGCAGGTCCGCGAGAGATACGCAGTATTTT
>TRBJ1-2|TRBV9|-|-
CASSRNPGQLNSGYTF
TGTGCCAGCAGCCGGAATCCTGGGCAGCTTAACTCTGGCTACACCTTC
>TRBJ2-5|TRBV2|-|TRBD2
CASSARTSGAETQYF
TGTGCCAGCAGCGCTAGGACTAGCGGCGCGGAGACCCAGTACTTC
>TRBJ2-7|TRBV7-9|-|TRBD1
CASSPARTGFYEQYF
TGTGCCAGCAGCCCAGCCCGGACAGGCTTCTACGAGCAGTACTTC
>TRBJ2-5|TRBV18|-|TRBD1
CASSPSTGGAETQYF
TGTGCCAGCTCACCATCGACAGGGGGCGCGGAGACCCAGTACTTC
>TRBJ1-2|TRBV6-1|-|-
CASSVQSSYTF
TGTGCCAGCAGTGTCCAGTCCAGCTACACCTTC
>TRBJ1-2|TRBV15|-|-
CATSVPTAEDDGYTF
TGTGCCACCAGCGTCCCAACAGCGGAAGACGATGGCTACACCTTC
>TRBJ1-2|TRBV30|-|TRBD1
CAWSVLRTGEGYTF
TGTGCCTGGAGTGTACTGAGGACAGGGGAAGGCTACACCTTC
>TRBJ2-2|TRBV2|-|-
CASSPDSTNTGELFF
TGTGCCAGCAGTCCGGACAGTACGAACACCGGGGAGCTGTTTTTT